This is a list of T cell receptor beta chains from one sample in a study of cytotoxic CD8 clonotypes in ibrutinib-treated CLL. The assay was immunoSEQ multiplex PCR, and TCRdb's table has in-frame clones only and misses some. The sample includes around 150,000 clones, 65% to 85% of them seen just once. This specimen consisted of PBMCs, obtained after 36 months of ibrutinib treatment. All receptors derive from a human donor with chronic lymphocytic leukemia. Both conserved end residues are part of each CDR3. Each record gives: J gene, D gene, clone size, V gene, CDR3 DNA, CDR3 protein. A D gene is named only where the DNA matches it firmly. Clone size is not always given. Where it is, it says once, few, many or a class for expanded clones.

TRBJ2-5	TRBD2	-	TRBV19	TGTGCCAGTAGCCATATAGCGGGATTCCAAGAGACCCAGTACTTC	CASSHIAGFQETQYF
TRBJ1-4	-	-	TRBV18	TGTGCCAGCTCACCGGGGCCCAATGAAAAACTGTTTTTT	CASSPGPNEKLFF
TRBJ2-3	TRBD2	-	TRBV15	TGTGCCACCAGCAGAGGCCCGGGACTAGCGGGGAAAGATACGCAGTATTTT	CATSRGPGLAGKDTQYF
TRBJ1-3	-	-	TRBV2	TGTGCCAGCAGTCCCACAGGGTCTGGAAACACCATATATTTT	CASSPTGSGNTIYF
TRBJ1-5	-	-	TRBV7-2	TGTGCCAGCAGAGAGATGGGGTTCAATCAGCCCCAGCATTTT	CASREMGFNQPQHF
TRBJ1-1	-	-	TRBV19	TGTGCCAGTAGAGGGGGGCCGACCCCAAACACTGAAGCTTTCTTT	CASRGGPTPNTEAFF
TRBJ1-1	-	-	TRBV28	TGTGCCAGCAGTTTATCGCATAGGCTGACAGTCGGGGCCCTAAGAGCTTTCTTT	CASSLSHRLTVGALRAFF
TRBJ2-5	-	-	TRBV29-1	TGCAGCGTTGAACCCGGAGAGACCCAGTACTTC	CSVEPGETQYF
TRBJ2-1	TRBD1	-	TRBV5-4	TGTGCCAGCAGCATAGGACAGGGGGCGCGGGGCAATGAGCAGTTCTTC	CASSIGQGARGNEQFF
TRBJ2-4	TRBD2	-	TRBV11-2	TGTGCCAGCAGCTTCGGGGGAGGGGCCAAAAACATTCAGTACTTC	CASSFGGGAKNIQYF
TRBJ2-3	-	-	TRBV6-1	TGTGCCAGCGGGGACGTAGGGGGTGAGACAGATACGCAGTATTTT	CASGDVGGETDTQYF
TRBJ1-6	-	-	TRBV18	TGTGCCAGCTCACCAGGGAATAATTCACCCCTCCACTTT	CASSPGNNSPLHF
TRBJ2-7	-	-	TRBV5-6	TGTGCCAGCAGCTTGATGGGCAGAACCTACGAGCAGTACTTC	CASSLMGRTYEQYF
TRBJ2-2	-	-	TRBV5-1	TGCGCCAGCAGCTTAGGGTCGGTGTGGACCGGGGAGCTGTTTTTT	CASSLGSVWTGELFF
TRBJ2-5	TRBD1	-	TRBV9	TGTGCCAGCAGCCCGGCCCCCGGACAGGGTGAGACCCAGTACTTC	CASSPAPGQGETQYF
TRBJ1-4	-	-	TRBV10-3	TGTGCCATCAGTGAATCCCGACGGGAAAAACTGTTTTTT	CAISESRREKLFF
TRBJ2-1	TRBD2	-	TRBV30	TGTGCCTGGAGCCCCTTGGTACTAGCGGGAGATGAGCAGTTCTTC	CAWSPLVLAGDEQFF
TRBJ2-7	-	-	TRBV5-1	TGCGCCAGCAGCTTGACAGCCGGGACACTTTCCTACGAGCAGTACTTC	CASSLTAGTLSYEQYF
TRBJ2-6	-	-	TRBV2	TGTGCCAGCAGTGATATAGGGGCTGGGGCCAACGTCCTGACTTTC	CASSDIGAGANVLTF
TRBJ1-6	-	few	TRBV10-3	TGTGCCATCACCCCAGACAGGTGGAATTCACCCCTCCACTTT	CAITPDRWNSPLHF
TRBJ1-4	-	-	TRBV18	TGTGCCAGCTCACCACAAGATGAAAAACTGTTTTTT	CASSPQDEKLFF
TRBJ2-7	TRBD2	-	TRBV18	TGTGCCAGCTCACCCATTGTAACTAGCGGGGGGCCCCACGAGCAGTACTTC	CASSPIVTSGGPHEQYF
TRBJ1-2	-	-	TRBV19	TGTGCCAGTAGTATGGGGATTAACTATGGCTACACCTTC	CASSMGINYGYTF
TRBJ2-1	-	-	TRBV27	TGTGCCAGCAGGCAGGGTGGAGGTGAGCAGTTCTTC	CASRQGGGEQFF
TRBJ2-1	TRBD2	-	TRBV10-3	TGTGCCATCAAGCGGGGGGGCTACAATGAGCAGTTCTTC	CAIKRGGYNEQFF
TRBJ2-7	TRBD2	-	TRBV10-2	TGCGCCAGCAGTTCGACCCTAGCGGGGGGTAGACTCGAGCAGTACTTC	CASSSTLAGGRLEQYF
TRBJ2-7	-	-	TRBV5-1	TGCGCCAGCAGCTTGGACAGTAGGTCCTACGAGCAGTACTTC	CASSLDSRSYEQYF
TRBJ2-7	-	-	TRBV29-1	TGCAGCGTGCATTTTGGGTACGAGCAGTACTTC	CSVHFGYEQYF
TRBJ2-7	-	-	TRBV27	TGTGCCAGCAGTCCTTCGACAGGCAACTACGAGCAGTACTTC	CASSPSTGNYEQYF
TRBJ1-1	-	-	TRBV6-5	TGTGCCAGCAGTGAAGTCGGGGGGCTCACTGAAGCTTTCTTT	CASSEVGGLTEAFF
TRBJ2-1	TRBD2	-	TRBV2	TGTGCCAGCATTCGGGATGTAGCGGGGGGGCCAAGTGAGCAGTTCTTC	CASIRDVAGGPSEQFF
TRBJ2-7	-	-	TRBV25-1	TGTGCCAGCAAGGACGGAACCTACGAGCAGTACTTC	CASKDGTYEQYF
TRBJ2-7	TRBD1	-	TRBV11-2	TGTGCCAGCAGCTGGGGGAGATGGACAGGGGGCTCCTACGAGCAGTACTTC	CASSWGRWTGGSYEQYF
TRBJ2-2	TRBD2	-	TRBV5-1	TGCGCCAGCAGATCCTGGGAGGGGAACACCGGGGAGCTGTTTTTT	CASRSWEGNTGELFF
TRBJ2-3	TRBD1	once	TRBV4-2	TGTGCCAGCAGCCAAGATGTCACAGGGGTGTCAGATACGCAGTATTTT	CASSQDVTGVSDTQYF
TRBJ2-2	-	-	TRBV6-5	TGTGCCAGCAGTTACTCGGCCGGGGAGCTGTTTTTT	CASSYSAGELFF
TRBJ2-2	-	-	TRBV28	TGTGCCAGCAGAGGCCAGAGAATATTAAACACCGGGGAGCTGTTTTTT	CASRGQRILNTGELFF
TRBJ2-2	-	-	TRBV30	TGTGCCTGGAACGTGGGAAGGATAGGGAATGGCACCGGGGAGCTGTTTTTT	CAWNVGRIGNGTGELFF
TRBJ1-5	-	-	TRBV28	TGTGCCAGCAGTTCACCCCGTAGTAACGATCAGCCCCAGCATTTT	CASSSPRSNDQPQHF
TRBJ2-7	TRBD2	-	TRBV2	TGTGCCAGCAGTACCGGGACTAGCGGGAGGGTGCAGTACTTC	CASSTGTSGRVQYF
TRBJ2-5	-	once	TRBV13	TGTGCCAGCAGCCGCGAGGGGCAGGAGACCCAGTACTTC	CASSREGQETQYF
TRBJ1-2	TRBD1	-	TRBV11-2	TGTGCCAGCAGCCCACGACAGGGTGGTCCCCTCTATGGCTACACCTTC	CASSPRQGGPLYGYTF
TRBJ2-1	TRBD2	-	TRBV13	TGTGCCAGCAGCTTGCTAGCGGGGACTCGATCCTACAATGAGCAGTTCTTC	CASSLLAGTRSYNEQFF
TRBJ2-3	-	once	TRBV15	TGTGCCACCAGCAGAGAAGGGCTACATAGCACAGATACGCAGTATTTT	CATSREGLHSTDTQYF
TRBJ1-2	TRBD1	once	TRBV27	TGTGCCAGCAGTTTAAAGGGGGCGGATGGCTACACCTTC	CASSLKGADGYTF
TRBJ2-6	-	-	TRBV10-3	TGTGCCACCCACTCTGGGGCCAACGTCCTGACTTTC	CATHSGANVLTF
TRBJ2-2	-	-	TRBV18	TGTGCCAGCTCACCAAATCTCGGGGAGCTGTTTTTT	CASSPNLGELFF
TRBJ1-4	-	-	TRBV30	TGTGCCTGGAGTGTAACGCCGGGACATGAAAAACTGTTTTTT	CAWSVTPGHEKLFF
TRBJ2-1	-	-	TRBV7-8	TGTGCCAGCAGCTTAGGACAGATCAATGAGCAGTTCTTC	CASSLGQINEQFF
TRBJ2-5	-	-	TRBV30	TGTGCCTGGAGACCCACGGTAGGAGAGACCCAGTACTTC	CAWRPTVGETQYF
TRBJ1-5	TRBD1	many	TRBV4-1	TGCGCCAGCAGCCAGGGACAGGGACCGTACCTGAATCAGCCCCAGCATTTT	CASSQGQGPYLNQPQHF